One sample yielded the 24 T cell receptor beta chains listed below, sequenced in a study of blood T cell repertoires in COVID-19. This table comes from immunoSEQ multiplex PCR, and its TCRdb copy is limited to in-frame clones, with some not included. This table has over 200,000 clones, about nine tenths appearing once. What was sequenced was peripheral blood. The receptors here all came from a woman aged 60-70 years with acute or convalescent COVID-19.

The chain employs TRBV11-2 and TRBJ2-7, with 8 bases that match TRBD2. The CDR3 is 15 amino acids. CDR1 SGHAT and CDR2 FQNNGV come from the germline V gene. With 4 bases clipped from V and 3 bases from J, the junction kept 8 bases outside the gene matches. In DNA form, the CDR3 reads TGTGCCAGCAGCTCGGGGGGGTGGACGGACTACGAGCAGTACTTC. Residues: CASSSGGWTDYEQYF.

CDR3 sequence reads: CASSLFPTGYYEQYF. CDR3 nucleotide sequence: TGTGCCAGCAGTTTATTCCCGACAGGATATTACGAGCAGTACTTC. The chain recombines TRBV27 with TRBJ2-7, with D tentatively TRBD1 (6 bases). The germline V gene encodes CDR1 MNHEY and CDR2 SMNVEV (reference sequence). Trimming removed 1 base from V and 4 bases from J, with 14 bases in between. The CDR3 contains 15 residues.

The gene calls are TRBV28 and TRBJ2-2, with TRBD2 matching 15 bases. CDR3 length: 17 amino acids. With V trimmed by 5 bases and J by 14 bases, 15 bases remained unmatched. CDR1 MDHEN and CDR2 SYDVKM come from the germline V gene. The CDR3 spells CASSPTTPGLAGGHLFF. CDR3 bases: TGTGCCAGCAGTCCAACTACTCCGGGACTAGCGGGAGGCCACCTGTTTTTT.

The DNA of the CDR3 is TGTGCTAGTGGTGATAACAGGGTTGCCTATGGCTACACCTTC. Translated, it gives CASGDNRVAYGYTF. V usage is TRBV12-5 and J usage is TRBJ1-2; TRBD1 is a possible D gene (6 bases). The CDR3 is 14 amino acids. The germline CDR1 and CDR2 sequences are LGHNT and FRNRAP. Trimming took 5 bases from V and 4 from J, leaving 14 bases between them.

The chain recombines TRBV4-2 with TRBJ2-2; D perhaps matches TRBD2 (5 bases). Trimming removed 0 bases at V and 0 bases at J, with 14 bases between. The CDR3 covers 18 residues. Per the germline V gene, CDR1 is LGHNA and CDR2 is YNFKEQ. DNA for the CDR3: TGTGCCAGCAGCCAAGATCTGTCTAGCCCTACGAACACCGGGGAGCTGTTTTTT. This codes for CASSQDLSSPTNTGELFF.

This rearrangement joins TRBV28 to TRBJ2-7, with TRBD2 identical over 10 bases. Looked up from germline, CDR1 is MDHEN and CDR2 is SYDVKM. The V segment lost 6 bases and the J segment 5 bases; nucleotides outside the gene matches: 7. The CDR3 covers 14 residues. This chain's CDR3 is CASSQIAGGNEQYF. CDR3 nucleotide sequence: TGTGCCAGCAGCCAGATAGCGGGAGGTAACGAGCAGTACTTC.

The CDR3 nucleotides read TGTGCCAGCAGTGGGACAGTCAAAAACATTCAGTACTTC. Translating gives CASSGTVKNIQYF. V gene TRBV2 combines with J gene TRBJ2-4; TRBD1 is a possible D gene (6 bases). Germline CDR1 reads SNHLY; CDR2 reads FYNNEI. V was cut by 4 bases and J by 3 bases, with 7 bases left in between. This CDR3 is built from 13 residues.

The chain joins TRBV28 to TRBJ2-4, with D unresolved. The CDR3 is 13 residues long. The ends were cut back, 6 bases at V and 5 bases at J, with 11 bases in the middle. Germline CDR1 MDHEN, CDR2 SYDVKM. CDR3 nucleotide sequence: TGTGCCAGCAGCCCTGGCAGCGAAAACATTCAGTACTTC. Encoded protein: CASSPGSENIQYF. Variable domain in full (rest from reference TRBV28 and TRBJ2-4): DVKVTQSSRYLVKRTGEKVFLECVQDMDHENMFWYRQDPGLGLRLIYFSYDVKMKEKGDIPEGYSVSREKKERFSLILESASTNQTSMYLCASSPGSENIQYFGAGTRLSVL.

The rearrangement uses TRBV7-3 and TRBJ1-1; 7 bases align to TRBD1. Germline CDR1 reads SGHTA; CDR2 reads FQGTGA. This CDR3 spans 15 amino acids. V was clipped by 5 bases and J by 0 bases; unmatched bases: 6. The CDR3 nucleotides read TGTGCCAGCAGCCCCGGGGGACAGATGAACACTGAAGCTTTCTTT. Its translation is CASSPGGQMNTEAFF. The full variable domain, in which reference TRBV7-3 and TRBJ1-1 provide the parts outside the CDR3, is GAGVSQTPSNKVTEKGKYVELRCDPISGHTALYWYRQSLGQGPEFLIYFQGTGAADDSGLPNDRFFAVRPEGSVSTLKIQRTERGDSAVYLCASSPGGQMNTEAFFGQGTRLTVV.

The chain combines TRBV7-9 with TRBJ2-1; 9 positions match TRBD1. Trimming took 4 bases from V and 6 from J; bases not matched to a gene: 4. The CDR3 spans 14 residues. The germline CDR1 and CDR2 sequences are SEHNR and FQNEAQ (reference sequence). This CDR3 is CASSSQGALNEQFF. The CDR3 DNA is TGTGCCAGCAGCTCACAGGGGGCTCTCAATGAGCAGTTCTTC.

The V call is TRBV19, the J call TRBJ2-3, with TRBD1 identical over 7 bases. The germline CDR1 and CDR2 sequences are LNHDA and SQIVND (reference sequence). V gave up 5 bases and J gave up 4 bases; unmatched junction bases: 6. The CDR3 spans 14 residues. DNA for the CDR3: TGTGCCAGTAGTTCCAGACAGGGCGCAGATACGCAGTATTTT. Amino acids: CASSSRQGADTQYF.

J is TRBJ1-1 and V is TRBV11-3; D unresolved. The CDR3 has 15 amino acids. V was shortened by 2 bases and J by 5 bases, with 15 bases between the two germline ends. Looked up from germline, CDR1 is SGHNT and CDR2 is YENEEA. The CDR3, as DNA: TGTGCCAGCAGCTTAATTTCTCTCGCAGGTACTGAAGCTTTCTTT. Translated, it gives CASSLISLAGTEAFF.

V and J are TRBV10-1 and TRBJ1-6; D is uncertain. V lost 5 bases, J lost 19 bases, and 15 bases lay in between. CDR1 is WNHNN, CDR2 SYGVQD, per germline (reference sequence). CDR3 length: 11 amino acids. CDR3 sequence: CASSKPEGRHF. The CDR3 bases are TGCGCCAGCAGTAAACCAGAAGGGAGACACTTT.

J is TRBJ1-1 and V is TRBV5-6, with TRBD1 identical over 7 bases. With V trimmed by 0 bases and J by 2 bases, 10 bases remained unmatched. The CDR3 consists of 17 residues. Germline values: CDR1 SGHDT, CDR2 YYEEEE. The CDR3 protein is CASSLETGIRRNTEAFF. CDR3 nucleotide sequence: TGTGCCAGCAGCTTGGAGACAGGGATCCGGAGAAACACTGAAGCTTTCTTT. Supplemented by reference TRBV5-6 and TRBJ1-1, the full variable domain reads DAGVTQSPTHLIKTRGQQVTLRCSPKSGHDTVSWYQQALGQGPQFIFQYYEEEERQRGNFPDRFSGHQFPNYSSELNVNALLLGDSALYLCASSLETGIRRNTEAFFGQGTRLTVV.

The rearrangement joins TRBV30 to TRBJ1-2, with 8 bases matching TRBD1. Trimming took 5 bases from V and 6 from J; bases not matched to a gene: 11. This CDR3 contains 14 residues. Germline V gives CDR1 GTSNPN, CDR2 SVGIG (reference sequence). CDR3 region: CAWAPAGGWDGYTF. Here the CDR3 DNA reads TGTGCCTGGGCACCAGCAGGGGGCTGGGATGGCTACACCTTC.

The chain combines TRBV30 with TRBJ2-5; 8 bases are a match to TRBD1. Per germline, CDR1 GTSNPN and CDR2 SVGIG (reference sequence). The V and J ends lost 0 bases and 2 bases, in that order; junction bases with no gene match: 14. This CDR3 contains 18 residues. Here the CDR3 reads CAWSVTQKRQGPQETQYF. CDR3 DNA sequence: TGTGCCTGGAGTGTAACTCAAAAACGACAGGGGCCACAAGAGACCCAGTACTTC.

This clone was counted a single time. This chain connects TRBV6-2 or TRBV6-3 to TRBJ2-7; TRBD1 matches at 7 bases. Germline CDR1 is MNHEY and CDR2 is SVGEGT. Trimming took 2 bases from V and 3 from J; bases not matched to a gene: 7. This CDR3 contains 15 residues. This CDR3 is CASSYTYDRDYEQYF. The CDR3 DNA reads as TGTGCCAGCAGTTACACCTACGACAGGGACTACGAGCAGTACTTC.

The chain has TRBV28 and TRBJ2-7, with 12 bases that match TRBD2. V gave up 6 bases and J gave up 4 bases; unmatched junction bases: 4. The germline V gene has CDR1 MDHEN and CDR2 SYDVKM. This CDR3 is 14 amino acids long. CDR3 DNA sequence: TGTGCCAGCAGCTCTCTAGCGGGAGGGTACGAGCAGTACTTC. Its protein product is CASSSLAGGYEQYF. Drawing the rest from reference TRBV28 and TRBJ2-7, the complete variable domain is DVKVTQSSRYLVKRTGEKVFLECVQDMDHENMFWYRQDPGLGLRLIYFSYDVKMKEKGDIPEGYSVSREKKERFSLILESASTNQTSMYLCASSSLAGGYEQYFGPGTRLTVT.

V gene TRBV11-2 combines with J gene TRBJ2-3; 11 bases align to TRBD2. This CDR3 has 17 amino acids. Looked up from germline, CDR1 is SGHAT and CDR2 is FQNNGV. V shed 1 base, J shed 5 bases, and the junction held 8 bases outside the gene matches. In DNA, the CDR3 is TGTGCCAGCAGCTTAGGGGCTAGCGGGGGGCCAGGAGATACGCAGTATTTT. Translated: CASSLGASGGPGDTQYF.

This sequence joins TRBV5-1 and TRBJ2-5; perhaps TRBD2 as D (5 bases). The germline V gene has CDR1 SGHRS and CDR2 YFSETQ. The ends were cut back, 2 bases at V and 6 bases at J, with 17 bases in the middle. The CDR3 covers 15 residues. In nucleotides, the CDR3 is TGCGCCAGCAGCTTTTTCGGAGGATCAGGAAAGACCCAGTACTTC. As protein: CASSFFGGSGKTQYF.

The J gene is TRBJ1-1, the V gene TRBV7-8, with 8 positions matching TRBD1. Germline V CDR1 and CDR2: SGHVS, FQNEAQ. Losses at the gene ends were 5 bases for V and 10 bases for J; bases not matched to a gene: 9. The length of the CDR3 is 13 residues. CDR3 in DNA: TGTGCCAGCAGCCCCCGACAGGGGCGAAGAGCTTTCTTT. This codes for CASSPRQGRRAFF.

This chain links TRBV12-3 or TRBV12-4 with TRBJ2-1; no firm D call. V was clipped by 5 bases and J by 10 bases, with 12 bases between them. This CDR3 has 12 amino acids. In DNA, the CDR3 is TGTGCCAGCAGTCGAGACGACTTGGAGCAGTTCTTC. Protein sequence: CASSRDDLEQFF.

The gene calls are TRBV7-6 and TRBJ2-1, with D possibly matching TRBD1 (5 bases). The ends were cut back, 2 bases at V and 7 bases at J, with 18 bases in the middle. The CDR3 is 16 amino acids. Germline assignment: CDR1 SGHVS and CDR2 FNYEAQ. The CDR3 DNA reads TGTGCCAGCAGCTTATACCTCGCAGGGATGGGGAATGAGCAGTTCTTC. This codes for CASSLYLAGMGNEQFF.

V usage is TRBV6-6 and J usage is TRBJ1-4, with D possibly being TRBD1 (5 bases). The germline gives CDR1 MNHNY, CDR2 SVGAGI (reference sequence). This CDR3 spans 13 amino acids. V was clipped by 3 bases and J by 5 bases, with 7 bases between them. The CDR3 DNA reads as TGTGCCAGCAGTTATGGGGCGAATGAAAAACTGTTTTTT. Its translation: CASSYGANEKLFF.